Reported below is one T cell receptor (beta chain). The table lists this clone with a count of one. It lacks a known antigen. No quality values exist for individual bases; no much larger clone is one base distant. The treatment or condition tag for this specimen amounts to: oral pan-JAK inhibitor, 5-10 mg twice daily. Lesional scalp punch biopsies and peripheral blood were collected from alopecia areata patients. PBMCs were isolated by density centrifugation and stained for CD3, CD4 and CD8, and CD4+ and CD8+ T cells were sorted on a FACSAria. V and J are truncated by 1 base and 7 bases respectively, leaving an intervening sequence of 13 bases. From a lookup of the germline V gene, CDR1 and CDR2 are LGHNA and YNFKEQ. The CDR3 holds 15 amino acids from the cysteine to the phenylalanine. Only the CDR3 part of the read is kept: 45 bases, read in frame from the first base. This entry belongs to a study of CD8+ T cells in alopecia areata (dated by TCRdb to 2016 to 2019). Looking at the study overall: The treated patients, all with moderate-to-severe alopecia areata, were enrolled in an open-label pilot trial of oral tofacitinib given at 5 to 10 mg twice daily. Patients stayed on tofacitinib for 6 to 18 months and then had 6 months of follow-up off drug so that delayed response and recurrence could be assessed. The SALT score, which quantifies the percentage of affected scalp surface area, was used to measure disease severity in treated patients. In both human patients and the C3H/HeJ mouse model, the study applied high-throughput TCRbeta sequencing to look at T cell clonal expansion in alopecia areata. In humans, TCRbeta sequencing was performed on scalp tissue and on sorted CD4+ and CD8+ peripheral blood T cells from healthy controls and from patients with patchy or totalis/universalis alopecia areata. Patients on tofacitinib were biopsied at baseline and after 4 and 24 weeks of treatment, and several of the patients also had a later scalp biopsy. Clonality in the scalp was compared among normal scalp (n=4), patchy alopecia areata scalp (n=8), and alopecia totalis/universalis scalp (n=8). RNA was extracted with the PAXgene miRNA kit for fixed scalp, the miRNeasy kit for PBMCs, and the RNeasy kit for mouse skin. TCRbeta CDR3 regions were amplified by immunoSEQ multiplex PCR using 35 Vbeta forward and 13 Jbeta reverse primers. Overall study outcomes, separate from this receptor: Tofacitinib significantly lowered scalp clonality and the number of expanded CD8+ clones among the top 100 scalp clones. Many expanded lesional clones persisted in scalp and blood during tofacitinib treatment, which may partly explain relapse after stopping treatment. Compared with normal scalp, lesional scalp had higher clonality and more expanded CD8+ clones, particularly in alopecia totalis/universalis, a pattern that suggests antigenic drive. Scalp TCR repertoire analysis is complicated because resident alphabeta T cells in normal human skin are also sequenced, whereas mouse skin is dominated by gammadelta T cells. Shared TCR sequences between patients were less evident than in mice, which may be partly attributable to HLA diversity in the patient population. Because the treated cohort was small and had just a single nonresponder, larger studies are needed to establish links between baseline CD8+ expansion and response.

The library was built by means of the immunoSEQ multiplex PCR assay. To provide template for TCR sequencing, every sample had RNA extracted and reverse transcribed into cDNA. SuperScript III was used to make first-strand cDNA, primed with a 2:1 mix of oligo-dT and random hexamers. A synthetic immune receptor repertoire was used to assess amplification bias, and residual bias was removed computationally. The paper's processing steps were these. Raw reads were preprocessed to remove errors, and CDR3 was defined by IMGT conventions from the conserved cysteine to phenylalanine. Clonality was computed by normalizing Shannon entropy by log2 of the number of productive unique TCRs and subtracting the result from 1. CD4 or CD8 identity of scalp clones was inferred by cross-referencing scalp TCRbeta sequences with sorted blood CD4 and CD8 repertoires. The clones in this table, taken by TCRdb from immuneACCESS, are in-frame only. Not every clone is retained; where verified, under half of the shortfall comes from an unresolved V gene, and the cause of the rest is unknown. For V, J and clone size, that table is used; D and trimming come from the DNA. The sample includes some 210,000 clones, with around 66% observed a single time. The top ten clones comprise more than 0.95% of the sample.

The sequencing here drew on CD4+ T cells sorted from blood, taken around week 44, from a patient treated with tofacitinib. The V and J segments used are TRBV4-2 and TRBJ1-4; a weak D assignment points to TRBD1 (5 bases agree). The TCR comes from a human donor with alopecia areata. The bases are TGTGCCAGCAGCCAAGTACCGGGGGAGGGTGAAAAACTGTTTTTT. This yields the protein CASSQVPGEGEKLFF.